The 12 T cell receptor beta chains presented below share a single source sample, sequenced in a study of glioma-infiltrating T cells after dendritic cell vaccination. The time point denotes: after dendritic cell vaccination, including at tumor progression/relapse. Assay: immunoSEQ multiplex PCR; the TCRdb copy retains only in-frame clones and omits some. The repertoire holds fewer than 90,000 clones, around four fifths seen once, with roughly 6.8% in the top ten. The source was blood, collected after dendritic cell vaccination. The receptors were gathered from a human donor with glioblastoma.

To note about this clone: One junction end does not reproduce the germline sequence, and a read error may be involved. The chain uses TRBV6-1 and TRBJ1-1; 7 nucleotides agree with TRBD1. The CDR3 is 13 amino acids. Germline V lookup: CDR1 MNHNS, CDR2 SASEGT. CDR3 bases: TGTGCCAGCAGTGTGGACAGGATCACTGAAGTTTTCTTT. Translating gives CASSVDRITEVFF.

The chain joins TRBV14 to TRBJ2-3, with D maybe TRBD1 (7 bases). The ends were cut back, 4 bases at V and 0 bases at J, with 20 bases in the middle. This CDR3 has 18 amino acids. Germline values: CDR1 SGHDN, CDR2 FVKESK. The CDR3 sequence is CASSPPAGGLTSTDTQYF. CDR3 DNA: TGTGCCAGCAGCCCCCCAGCAGGGGGGTTGACTAGCACAGATACGCAGTATTTT.

This sequence joins TRBV29-1 and TRBJ2-5; D is unresolved. V was shortened by 4 bases and J by 5 bases, with 8 bases between the two germline ends. Germline V gene data show CDR1 as SQVTM and CDR2 as ANQGSEA. The CDR3 contains 11 residues. Here the CDR3 reads CSVVEWETQYF. The DNA for the CDR3 is TGCAGCGTTGTGGAGTGGGAGACCCAGTACTTC.

V gene TRBV6-1 combines with J gene TRBJ2-7, with D possibly matching TRBD1 (6 bases). Germline V gene lookup returns CDR1 MNHNS and CDR2 SASEGT. The CDR3 sequence is 11 residues long. Trimming removed 2 bases from V and 12 bases from J, with 11 bases in between. CDR3 loop: CASSERGSWYF. CDR3 bases: TGTGCCAGCAGTGAAAGGGGGTCGTGGTACTTC.

The table lists this clone with a count of one. This chain links TRBV5-1 with TRBJ1-1; the D is unclear. V lost 5 bases, J lost 0 bases, and 14 bases lay in between. Germline values: CDR1 SGHRS, CDR2 YFSETQ. This CDR3 spans 15 amino acids. CDR3 protein: CASSAGSGVNTEAFF. DNA for the CDR3: TGCGCCAGCAGTGCTGGGTCAGGCGTGAACACTGAAGCTTTCTTT.

The chain uses TRBV5-4 and TRBJ1-4; a possible D gene is TRBD1 (5 bases). Trimming removed 2 bases from V and 6 bases from J, with 11 bases in between. The CDR3 is 14 amino acids. CDR1 and CDR2 from the germline V gene are SGHNT and YYREEE (reference sequence). The CDR3 sequence is CASSLGHGDEKLFF. The DNA for the CDR3 is TGTGCCAGCAGCTTAGGACACGGAGATGAAAAACTGTTTTTT.

The chain recombines TRBV11-2 with TRBJ1-2, with TRBD1 identical over 7 bases. The CDR3 is made up of 12 amino acids. The V and J ends lost 4 bases and 8 bases, in that order; junction bases with no gene match: 4. Germline V gene data show CDR1 as SGHAT and CDR2 as FQNNGV. CDR3 in DNA: TGTGCCAGCAGCTACAGGGGATGGGGCTACACCTTC. It translates to CASSYRGWGYTF.

This chain connects TRBV18 to TRBJ1-1; D is possibly TRBD1 (5 bases). CDR1 is KGHSH and CDR2 is LQKENI in the germline V gene. This CDR3 is 14 amino acids long. V was shortened by 5 bases and J by 6 bases, with 16 bases between the two germline ends. The CDR3 loop is CASSSGQHDAEAFF. Here the CDR3 DNA reads TGTGCCAGCTCATCAGGACAACATGACGCTGAAGCTTTCTTT.

V usage is TRBV5-5 and J usage is TRBJ2-7; the D gene is possibly TRBD1 (5 bases). The CDR3 totals 15 residues. Germline CDR1 is SGHKS and CDR2 is YYEKEE (reference sequence). V was pared by 0 bases and J by 5 bases, with 15 bases between. CDR3 nucleotide sequence: TGTGCCAGCAGCTTGGCCGGCAGGGCTTGGAACGAGCAGTACTTC. This codes for CASSLAGRAWNEQYF.

The chain recombines TRBV11-2 with TRBJ1-5, with D perhaps matching TRBD1 (5 bases). Trimming removed 5 bases at V and 6 bases at J, with 20 bases between. Germline CDR1 is SGHAT and CDR2 is FQNNGV. CDR3 length equals 16 residues. The CDR3 is CASSPLGGGTGQPQHF. The CDR3 coding sequence is TGTGCCAGCAGCCCGCTGGGGGGGGGTACGGGTCAGCCCCAGCATTTT.

The rearrangement links TRBV9 to TRBJ1-1, with TRBD1 matching 7 bases. Trimming cost V 0 bases and J 2 bases; bases outside gene matches: 10. The V gene's germline CDR1 is SGDLS and CDR2 YYNGEE. CDR3 length: 17 residues. The CDR3, as DNA: TGTGCCAGCAGCGTAGTATCAGAGGGACAGAGCAACACTGAAGCTTTCTTT. It encodes CASSVVSEGQSNTEAFF.

The chain recombines TRBV5-4 with TRBJ1-2, with D maybe TRBD1 (6 bases). The CDR3 has 15 amino acids. V lost 4 bases to trimming and J lost 0 bases, with 13 bases between them. Germline CDR1 is SGHNT and CDR2 is YYREEE (reference sequence). The CDR3: CASSPRGGSNYGYTF. The DNA of the CDR3 is TGTGCCAGCAGCCCTAGGGGGGGTTCTAACTATGGCTACACCTTC.